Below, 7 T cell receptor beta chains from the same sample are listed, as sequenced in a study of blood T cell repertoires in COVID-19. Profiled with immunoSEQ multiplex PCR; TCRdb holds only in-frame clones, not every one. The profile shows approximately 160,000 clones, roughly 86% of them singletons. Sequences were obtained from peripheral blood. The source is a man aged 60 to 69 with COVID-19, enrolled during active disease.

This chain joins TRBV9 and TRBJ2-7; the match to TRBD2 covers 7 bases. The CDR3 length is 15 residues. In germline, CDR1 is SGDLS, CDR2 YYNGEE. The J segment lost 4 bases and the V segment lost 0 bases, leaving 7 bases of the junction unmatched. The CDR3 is CASSVDDGRRYEQYF. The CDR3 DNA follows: TGTGCCAGCAGCGTAGACGACGGGAGGAGGTACGAGCAGTACTTC.

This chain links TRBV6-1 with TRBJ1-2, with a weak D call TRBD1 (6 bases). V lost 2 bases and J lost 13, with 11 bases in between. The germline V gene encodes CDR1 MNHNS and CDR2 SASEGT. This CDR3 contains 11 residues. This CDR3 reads CASSETGSSTF. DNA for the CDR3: TGTGCCAGCAGTGAAACAGGGAGCTCCACCTTC.

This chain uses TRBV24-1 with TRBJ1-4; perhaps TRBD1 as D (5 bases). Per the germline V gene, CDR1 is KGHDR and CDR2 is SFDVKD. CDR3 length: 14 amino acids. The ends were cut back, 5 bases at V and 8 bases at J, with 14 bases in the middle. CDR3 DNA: TGTGCCACCAGTGGAGTCGCACAGGCAGAAAAACTGTTTTTT. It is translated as CATSGVAQAEKLFF.

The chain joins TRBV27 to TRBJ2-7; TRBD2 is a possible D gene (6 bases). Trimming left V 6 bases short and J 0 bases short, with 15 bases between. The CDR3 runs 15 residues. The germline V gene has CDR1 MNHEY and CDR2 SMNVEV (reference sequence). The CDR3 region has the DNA TGTGCCAGCAGGCCCTCCGGGACTTACTCCTACGAGCAGTACTTC. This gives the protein CASRPSGTYSYEQYF.

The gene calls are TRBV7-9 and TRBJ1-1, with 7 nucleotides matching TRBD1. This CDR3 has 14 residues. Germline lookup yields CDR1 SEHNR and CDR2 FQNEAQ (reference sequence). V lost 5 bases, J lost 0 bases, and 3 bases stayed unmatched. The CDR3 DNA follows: TGTGCCAGCAGCCGACAGGGCATGAACACTGAAGCTTTCTTT. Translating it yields CASSRQGMNTEAFF.

CDR3 in DNA: TGTGCCAGCAGCACCGGGACAGGGTTCTACGAGCAGTACTTC. Amino acids: CASSTGTGFYEQYF. The chain recombines TRBV7-9 with TRBJ2-7; 9 nucleotides align to TRBD1. The germline CDR1 and CDR2 sequences are SEHNR and FQNEAQ (reference sequence). J was trimmed by 3 bases and V by 5 bases; bases with no gene match: 5. The CDR3 totals 14 residues.

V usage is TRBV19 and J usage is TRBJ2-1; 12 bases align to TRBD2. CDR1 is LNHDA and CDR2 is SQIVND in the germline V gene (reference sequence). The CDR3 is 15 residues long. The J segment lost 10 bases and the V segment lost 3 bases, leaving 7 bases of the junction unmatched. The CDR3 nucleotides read TGTGCCAGTAGTATCCAAGGACTAGCGGGACCGGAGCAGTTCTTC. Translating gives CASSIQGLAGPEQFF.